The T cell receptor (beta chain) under discussion was sequenced for a study of blood T cell repertoires in COVID-19. Study in general: Samples taken during acute and convalescent COVID-19 were collected in the United States, Italy and Spain.

Participants reported their clinical history, and cohort assignment relied on those reports. Germline lookup yields CDR1 SGHRS and CDR2 YFSETQ. J was trimmed by 7 bases and V by 0 bases; bases with no gene match: 5. The CDR3 runs 15 residues. Original handling: The assay estimated nucleated cells by amplifying reference gene primers. Sequenced by immunoSEQ multiplex PCR; TCRdb stores in-frame clones only, minus some. D and trimming were read from the DNA, whereas the V and J calls and clone size are those reported in that table. The sample includes a few hundred thousand clones, about nine tenths of them seen just once.

Source material: PBMCs or T cells enriched from blood (not recorded which). The rearrangement joins TRBV5-1 to TRBJ2-1; 9 bases align to TRBD2. The receptor's source is a woman between 18 and 29 years old who had recovered from COVID-19. CDR3 DNA: TGCGCCAGCAGCTTGGTAGCGGGAGTTTGGAATGAGCAGTTCTTC. It encodes CASSLVAGVWNEQFF.